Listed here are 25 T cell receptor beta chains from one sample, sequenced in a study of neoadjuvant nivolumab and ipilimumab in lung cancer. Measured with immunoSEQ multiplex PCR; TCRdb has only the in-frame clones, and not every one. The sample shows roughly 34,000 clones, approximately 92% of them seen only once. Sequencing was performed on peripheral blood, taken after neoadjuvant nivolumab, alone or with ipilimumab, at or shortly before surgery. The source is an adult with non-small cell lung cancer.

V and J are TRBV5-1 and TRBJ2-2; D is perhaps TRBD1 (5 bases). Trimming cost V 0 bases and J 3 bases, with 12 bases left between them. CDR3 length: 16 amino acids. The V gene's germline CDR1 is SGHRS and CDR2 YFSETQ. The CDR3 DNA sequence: TGCGCCAGCAGCTTGGTATCGGGCAGGGACACCGGGGAGCTGTTTTTT. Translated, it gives CASSLVSGRDTGELFF.

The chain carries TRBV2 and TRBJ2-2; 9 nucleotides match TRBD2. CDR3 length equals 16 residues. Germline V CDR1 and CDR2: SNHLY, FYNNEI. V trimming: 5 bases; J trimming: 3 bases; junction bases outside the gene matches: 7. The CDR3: CASSPRGLADTGELFF. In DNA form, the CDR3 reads TGTGCCAGCAGTCCTAGGGGACTAGCAGACACCGGGGAGCTGTTTTTT.

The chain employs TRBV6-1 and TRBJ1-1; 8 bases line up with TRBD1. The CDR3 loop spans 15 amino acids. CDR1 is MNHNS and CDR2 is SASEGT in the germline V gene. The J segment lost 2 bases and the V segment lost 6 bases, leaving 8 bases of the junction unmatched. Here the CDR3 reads CASRGRTGYNTEAFF. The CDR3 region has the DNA TGTGCCAGCAGGGGTCGGACAGGGTACAACACTGAAGCTTTCTTT.

CDR3 amino acids: CASSLDRGWTGELFF. The CDR3 nucleotides are TGTGCCAGCAGCTTGGACAGGGGGTGGACCGGGGAGCTGTTTTTT. The V and J genes are TRBV7-9 and TRBJ2-2; 10 bases match TRBD1. Germline trimming cut 3 bases from V and 5 bases from J; bases unmatched to any gene: 3. Looked up from germline, CDR1 is SEHNR and CDR2 is FQNEAQ (reference sequence). The CDR3 has 15 residues.

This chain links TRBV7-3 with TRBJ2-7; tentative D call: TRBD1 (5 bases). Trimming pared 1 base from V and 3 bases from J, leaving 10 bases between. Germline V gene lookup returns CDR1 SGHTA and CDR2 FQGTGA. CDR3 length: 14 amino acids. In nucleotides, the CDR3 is TGTGCCAGCAGCTTAAGGGGCACCGACTACGAGCAGTACTTC. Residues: CASSLRGTDYEQYF.

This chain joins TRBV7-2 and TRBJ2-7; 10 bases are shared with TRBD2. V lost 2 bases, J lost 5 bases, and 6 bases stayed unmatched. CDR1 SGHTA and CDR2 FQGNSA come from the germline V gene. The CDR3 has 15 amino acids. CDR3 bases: TGTGCCAGCAGCTTACTAGCGGGAGATAAGAACGAGCAGTACTTC. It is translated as CASSLLAGDKNEQYF.

In DNA form, the CDR3 reads TGTGCCAGCAGCTTGGTTCCCTCGGGGAAGTTCTTC. It codes for CASSLVPSGKFF. The chain employs TRBV5-8 and TRBJ2-1, with D possibly matching TRBD2 (5 bases). V was clipped by 0 bases and J by 14 bases, with 12 bases between them. CDR3 length: 12 amino acids. Germline-derived CDR1 and CDR2 are SGHTS and YDEGEE.

The CDR3 DNA sequence: TGTGCCAGCAGTGATGTAAATCAGCCCCAGCATTTT. It specifies CASSDVNQPQHF. The V and J genes are TRBV2 and TRBJ1-5, with D uncertain. Looked up from germline, CDR1 is SNHLY and CDR2 is FYNNEI. The V end lost 3 bases, the J end lost 4 bases, and 4 bases lay between the germline ends. CDR3 length: 12 residues.

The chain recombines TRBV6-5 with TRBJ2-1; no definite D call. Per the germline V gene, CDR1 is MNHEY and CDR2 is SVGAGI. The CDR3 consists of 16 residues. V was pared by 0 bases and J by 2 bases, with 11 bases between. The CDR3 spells CASSYSLQSPYNEQFF. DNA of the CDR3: TGTGCCAGCAGTTACTCGCTACAAAGCCCCTACAATGAGCAGTTCTTC.

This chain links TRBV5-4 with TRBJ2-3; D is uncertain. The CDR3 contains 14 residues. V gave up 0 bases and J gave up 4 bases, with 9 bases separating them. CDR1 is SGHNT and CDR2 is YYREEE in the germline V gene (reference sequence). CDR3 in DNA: TGTGCCAGCAGCTTGGCGCTAGTCCCAGATACGCAGTATTTT. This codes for CASSLALVPDTQYF.

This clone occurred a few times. The CDR3 region has the DNA TGTGCCAGCAGCTCTACTAGCGTTTCCTACAATGAGCAGTTCTTC. This translates into CASSSTSVSYNEQFF. The chain employs TRBV7-9 and TRBJ2-1; 7 bases are shared with TRBD2. The CDR3 is made up of 15 amino acids. V lost 4 bases and J lost 1; bases outside the gene matches: 4. Germline CDR1 and CDR2: SEHNR and FQNEAQ (reference sequence).

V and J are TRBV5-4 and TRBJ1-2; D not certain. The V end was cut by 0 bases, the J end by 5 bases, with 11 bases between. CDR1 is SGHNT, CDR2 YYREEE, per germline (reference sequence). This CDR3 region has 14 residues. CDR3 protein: CASSLAGNGYGYTF. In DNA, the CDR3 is TGTGCCAGCAGCTTGGCGGGAAACGGGTATGGCTACACCTTC.

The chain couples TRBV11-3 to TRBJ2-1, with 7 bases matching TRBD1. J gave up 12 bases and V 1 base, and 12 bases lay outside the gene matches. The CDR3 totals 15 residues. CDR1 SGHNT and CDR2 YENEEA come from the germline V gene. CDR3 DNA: TGTGCCAGCAGCTTAGTTGGTACAGTGGGGGACAGGCAGTTCTTC. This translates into CASSLVGTVGDRQFF.

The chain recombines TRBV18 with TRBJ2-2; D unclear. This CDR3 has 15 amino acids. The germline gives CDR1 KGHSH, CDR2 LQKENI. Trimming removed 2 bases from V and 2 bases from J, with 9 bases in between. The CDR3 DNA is TGTGCCAGCTCACCAGGCAGCCCAAACACCGGGGAGCTGTTTTTT. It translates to CASSPGSPNTGELFF.

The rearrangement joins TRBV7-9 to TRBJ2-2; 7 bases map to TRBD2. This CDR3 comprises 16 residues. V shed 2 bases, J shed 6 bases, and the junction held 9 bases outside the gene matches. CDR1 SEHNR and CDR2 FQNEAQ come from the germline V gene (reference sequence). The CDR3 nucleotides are TGTGCCAGCAGCTTATGGAGGGAGGGGAAGCCCGGGGAGCTGTTTTTT. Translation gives CASSLWREGKPGELFF.

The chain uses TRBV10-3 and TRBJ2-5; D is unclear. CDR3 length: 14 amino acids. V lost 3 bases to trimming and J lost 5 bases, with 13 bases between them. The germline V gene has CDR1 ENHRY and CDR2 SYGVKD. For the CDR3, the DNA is TGTGCCATCAGTGATAACGGGCTACAGGAGACCCAGTACTTC. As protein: CAISDNGLQETQYF.

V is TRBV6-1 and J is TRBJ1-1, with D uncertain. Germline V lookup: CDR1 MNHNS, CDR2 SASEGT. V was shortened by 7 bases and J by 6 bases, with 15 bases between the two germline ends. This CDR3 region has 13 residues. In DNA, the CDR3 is TGTGCCAGCACCGCCATGGAGGAGGCTGAAGCTTTCTTT. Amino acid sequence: CASTAMEEAEAFF.

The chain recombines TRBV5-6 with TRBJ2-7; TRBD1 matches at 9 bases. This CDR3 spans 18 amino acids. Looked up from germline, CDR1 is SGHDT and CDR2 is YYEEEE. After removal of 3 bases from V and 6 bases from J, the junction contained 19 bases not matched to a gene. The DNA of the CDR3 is TGTGCCAGCAGCTCGAACAGGGGGCGCAGGACGGGGGCCGGCGAGCAGTACTTC. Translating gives CASSSNRGRRTGAGEQYF.

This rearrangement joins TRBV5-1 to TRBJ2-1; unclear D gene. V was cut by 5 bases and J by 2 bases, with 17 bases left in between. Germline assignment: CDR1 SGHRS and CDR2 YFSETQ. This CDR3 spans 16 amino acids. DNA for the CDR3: TGCGCCAGCAGTTCCCAGTTTGGGGTAGCCTACAATGAGCAGTTCTTC. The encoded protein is CASSSQFGVAYNEQFF. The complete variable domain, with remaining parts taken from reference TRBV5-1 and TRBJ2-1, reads KAGVTQTPRYLIKTRGQQVTLSCSPISGHRSVSWYQQTPGQGLQFLFEYFSETQRNKGNFPGRFSGRQFSNSRSEMNVSTLELGDSALYLCASSSQFGVAYNEQFFGPGTRLTVL.

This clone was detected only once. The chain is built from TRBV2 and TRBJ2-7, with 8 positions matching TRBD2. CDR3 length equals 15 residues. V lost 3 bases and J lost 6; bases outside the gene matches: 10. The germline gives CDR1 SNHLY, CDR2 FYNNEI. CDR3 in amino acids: CASSEVGTSGGEQYF. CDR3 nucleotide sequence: TGTGCCAGCAGTGAGGTAGGAACTAGCGGAGGCGAGCAGTACTTC.

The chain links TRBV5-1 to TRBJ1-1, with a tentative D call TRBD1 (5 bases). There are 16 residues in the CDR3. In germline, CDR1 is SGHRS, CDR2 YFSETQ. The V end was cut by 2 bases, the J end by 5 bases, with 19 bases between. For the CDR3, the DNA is TGCGCCAGCAGCTTAAGCCCCCCCGGGACGTCTACTGAAGCTTTCTTT. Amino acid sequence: CASSLSPPGTSTEAFF.

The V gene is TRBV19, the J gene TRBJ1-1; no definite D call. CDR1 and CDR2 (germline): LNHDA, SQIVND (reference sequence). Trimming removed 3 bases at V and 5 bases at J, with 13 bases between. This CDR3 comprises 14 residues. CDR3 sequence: CASSILGEDTEAFF. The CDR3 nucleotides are TGTGCCAGTAGTATTTTGGGTGAAGATACTGAAGCTTTCTTT.

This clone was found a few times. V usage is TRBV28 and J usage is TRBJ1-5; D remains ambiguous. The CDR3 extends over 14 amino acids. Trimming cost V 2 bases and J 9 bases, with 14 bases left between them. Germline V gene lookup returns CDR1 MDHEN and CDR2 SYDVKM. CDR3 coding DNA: TGTGCCAGCAGTTTACAAGGACCGTTCCGGCCCCAGCATTTT. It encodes CASSLQGPFRPQHF. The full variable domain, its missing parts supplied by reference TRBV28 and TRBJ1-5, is DVKVTQSSRYLVKRTGEKVFLECVQDMDHENMFWYRQDPGLGLRLIYFSYDVKMKEKGDIPEGYSVSREKKERFSLILESASTNQTSMYLCASSLQGPFRPQHFGDGTRLSIL.

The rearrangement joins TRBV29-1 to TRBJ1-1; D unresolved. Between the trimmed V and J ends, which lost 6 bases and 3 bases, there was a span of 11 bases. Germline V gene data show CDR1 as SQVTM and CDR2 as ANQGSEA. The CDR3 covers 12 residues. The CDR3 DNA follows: TGCAGCGTGTCCTATCCCGACACTGAAGCTTTCTTT. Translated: CSVSYPDTEAFF.

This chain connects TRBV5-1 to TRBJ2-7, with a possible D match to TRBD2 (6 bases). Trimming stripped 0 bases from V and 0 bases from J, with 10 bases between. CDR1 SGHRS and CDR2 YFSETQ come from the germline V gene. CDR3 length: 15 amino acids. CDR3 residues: CASSLGDGGSYEQYF. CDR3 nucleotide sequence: TGCGCCAGCAGCTTGGGGGACGGGGGCTCCTACGAGCAGTACTTC.